The next 4 T cell receptor beta chains were all read from a single sample in a study of cytomegalovirus exposure and HLA in healthy donors. TCRdb keeps only in-frame clones here, not all; method: immunoSEQ multiplex PCR. The sample consists of over 85,000 clones, just under 95% of them appearing once. The sequenced sample consisted of PBMCs. Receptors originate from a woman under 30 in good health and CMV-seronegative.

The chain couples TRBV27 to TRBJ2-5, with TRBD1 identical over 10 bases. CDR1 and CDR2 (germline): MNHEY, SMNVEV (reference sequence). CDR3 length equals 14 residues. The ends lost 5 bases at V and 12 bases at J; junction bases unmatched: 12. CDR3 sequence: CASSPGQGGRLKYF. CDR3 nucleotide sequence: TGTGCCAGCAGTCCAGGACAGGGGGGACGGTTAAAGTACTTC.

V and J are TRBV27 and TRBJ1-2; 10 bases map to TRBD1. V was clipped by 3 bases and J by 8 bases; unmatched bases: 3. From germline, CDR1 is MNHEY and CDR2 SMNVEV (reference sequence). CDR3 size: 13 residues. The CDR3 here is CASSFDRGQGYTF. CDR3 DNA sequence: TGTGCCAGCAGTTTCGACAGGGGGCAAGGCTACACCTTC.

V usage is TRBV5-1 and J usage is TRBJ2-5; TRBD2 agrees at 14 bases. In germline, CDR1 is SGHRS, CDR2 YFSETQ. V was clipped by 2 bases and J by 4 bases; unmatched bases: 4. The CDR3 contains 16 residues. CDR3 nucleotide sequence: TGCGCCAGCAGCTTACCGGGACTAGCGGGAGTAGAGACCCAGTACTTC. Protein sequence: CASSLPGLAGVETQYF.

The chain joins TRBV13 to TRBJ2-2, with D unclear. The CDR3 loop spans 14 amino acids. The V end lost 0 bases, the J end lost 1 base, and 3 bases lay between the germline ends. Germline V CDR1 and CDR2: PRHDT, FYEKMQ (reference sequence). CDR3 in DNA: TGTGCCAGCAGCTTAGGCGGGAACACCGGGGAGCTGTTTTTT. This sequence encodes CASSLGGNTGELFF.